These 16 T cell receptor beta chains originate from one sample sequenced in a study of blood T cell repertoires in COVID-19. Libraries were prepared by immunoSEQ multiplex PCR; TCRdb keeps only in-frame clonotypes and omits some of them. The data show approximately 300,000 clones, with roughly 90% seen just once and roughly 6.7% held by the top ten. Sequencing used peripheral blood. These receptors all come from a man younger than 35 who had recovered from COVID-19.

This chain joins TRBV2 and TRBJ1-2; 9 nucleotides align to TRBD1. CDR3 size: 15 residues. Germline values: CDR1 SNHLY, CDR2 FYNNEI. V lost 6 bases and J lost 1; bases outside the gene matches: 6. This chain's CDR3 is CASRAQGASNYGYTF. CDR3 nucleotides: TGTGCCAGCAGAGCACAGGGGGCCAGTAACTATGGCTACACCTTC.

V and J are TRBV7-9 and TRBJ1-5; D unclear. The germline V and J ends were trimmed by 3 bases and 2 bases, with 11 bases remaining between them. CDR1 and CDR2 (germline): SEHNR, FQNEAQ (reference sequence). The CDR3 is 15 residues long. This CDR3 is CASSLEGTGNQPQHF. In DNA form, the CDR3 reads TGTGCCAGCAGCTTGGAGGGTACGGGCAATCAGCCCCAGCATTTT. Full variable domain (outside the CDR3, taken from reference TRBV7-9 and TRBJ1-5): DTGVSQNPRHKITKRGQNVTFRCDPISEHNRLYWYRQTLGQGPEFLTYFQNEAQLEKSRLLSDRFSAERPKGSFSTLEIQRTEQGDSAMYLCASSLEGTGNQPQHFGDGTRLSIL.

The chain uses TRBV6-5 and TRBJ2-5; 10 bases are shared with TRBD2. CDR1 MNHEY and CDR2 SVGAGI come from the germline V gene. This CDR3 has 16 amino acids. Trimming cost V 0 bases and J 2 bases; bases outside gene matches: 3. CDR3 loop: CASSYSLAGAQETQYF. DNA of the CDR3: TGTGCCAGCAGTTACTCTCTAGCGGGGGCGCAAGAGACCCAGTACTTC.

V usage is TRBV28 and J usage is TRBJ2-1, with 14 nucleotides matching TRBD2. CDR3 length: 15 residues. The J segment lost 9 bases and the V segment lost 6 bases, leaving 7 bases of the junction unmatched. Germline CDR1 and CDR2: MDHEN and SYDVKM. DNA of the CDR3: TGTGCCAGCAGCCCCGGGACTAGCGGGAGCGGTGAGCAGTTCTTC. Translating gives CASSPGTSGSGEQFF.

The chain has TRBV19 and TRBJ2-2, with 7 bases identical to TRBD1. V dropped 7 bases and J dropped 0; count of bases not matched to a gene: 5. The CDR3 extends over 15 amino acids. CDR1 and CDR2 from the germline V gene are LNHDA and SQIVND (reference sequence). CDR3 DNA sequence: TGTGCCAGTACCACGGACAGGTCGAACACCGGGGAGCTGTTTTTT. It specifies CASTTDRSNTGELFF.

The chain has TRBV5-4 and TRBJ1-2; 8 bases fit TRBD1. The CDR3 is 14 residues long. The V gene's germline CDR1 is SGHNT and CDR2 YYREEE (reference sequence). The junction had 2 bases not matched to a gene; V was cut back by 0 bases and J by 4 bases. CDR3 nucleotides: TGTGCCAGCAGCTTGGTAGGGACAGGCTATGGCTACACCTTC. This codes for CASSLVGTGYGYTF.

This clone has a handful of counts. The chain is built from TRBV7-9 and TRBJ1-2; 9 bases fit TRBD1. Germline-derived CDR1 and CDR2 are SEHNR and FQNEAQ (reference sequence). The ends lost 5 bases at V and 0 bases at J; junction bases unmatched: 13. This CDR3 is 18 amino acids long. The CDR3 here is CASSPSRDRETANYGYTF. The DNA of the CDR3 is TGTGCCAGCAGCCCCTCCCGGGACAGGGAAACAGCTAACTATGGCTACACCTTC.

The CDR3 reads CASSQADLGGYEQYF. In DNA, the CDR3 is TGTGCCAGCAGCCAAGCGGACCTAGGAGGCTACGAGCAGTACTTC. This chain joins TRBV4-2 and TRBJ2-7; a weak D match, TRBD2 (5 bases). Trimming shortened V by 1 base and J by 3 bases, and 13 bases separated the two germline ends. This CDR3 comprises 15 residues. Germline loops: CDR1 LGHNA, CDR2 YNFKEQ.

The chain links TRBV30 to TRBJ1-2; 9 positions agree with TRBD1. Germline CDR1 GTSNPN, CDR2 SVGIG (reference sequence). Losses at the gene ends were 2 bases for V and 5 bases for J; bases not matched to a gene: 9. The CDR3 is 15 amino acids. This chain's CDR3 is CAWSPPGQGFYGYTF. The DNA for the CDR3 is TGTGCCTGGAGTCCCCCGGGACAGGGATTTTATGGCTACACCTTC.

The V and J genes are TRBV5-3 and TRBJ2-1; 14 positions agree with TRBD2. TRBV5-3 is reported as an ORF; its role is uncertain. The CDR3 loop spans 17 amino acids. V shed 5 bases, J shed 1 base, and the junction held 5 bases outside the gene matches. The CDR3 reads CARRRTSGRQSYNEQFF. The CDR3, as DNA: TGTGCCAGAAGACGGACTAGCGGGAGGCAGTCCTACAATGAGCAGTTCTTC.

This chain connects TRBV10-3 to TRBJ1-1, with D possibly TRBD1 on 5 matching bases. Trimming stripped 7 bases from V and 3 bases from J, with 9 bases between. The CDR3 covers 12 residues. Germline V gene sequence: CDR1 ENHRY, CDR2 SYGVKD. The CDR3 sequence: CAINGDYTEAFF. The DNA for the CDR3 is TGTGCCATCAACGGGGACTACACTGAAGCTTTCTTT.

CDR3 in DNA: TGTGCCAGCAGCTTAGACTCCGGGGTGACCCAGTACTTC. Amino acids: CASSLDSGVTQYF. The chain links TRBV7-8 to TRBJ2-5; TRBD2 is a possible D gene (5 bases). The ends were cut back, 1 base at V and 7 bases at J, with 10 bases in the middle. In germline, CDR1 is SGHVS, CDR2 FQNEAQ. The CDR3 totals 13 residues.

The J gene is TRBJ2-1, the V gene TRBV2; 9 nucleotides match TRBD2. After removal of 5 bases from V and 2 bases from J, the junction contained 1 base not matched to a gene. Germline CDR1 SNHLY, CDR2 FYNNEI. The CDR3 has 14 amino acids. The CDR3 nucleotides are TGTGCCAGCAGTTCTAGCGGGACCTACAATGAGCAGTTCTTC. It encodes CASSSSGTYNEQFF.

The gene calls are TRBV7-3 and TRBJ2-2; TRBD1 is a possible D gene (5 bases). Trimming left V 6 bases short and J 2 bases short, with 13 bases between. The V gene's germline CDR1 is SGHTA and CDR2 FQGTGA. The CDR3 sequence is 15 residues long. The DNA for the CDR3 is TGTGCCAGCAGAGCAGGGTTCACCAACACCGGGGAGCTGTTTTTT. Encoded protein: CASRAGFTNTGELFF.

This chain connects TRBV19 to TRBJ2-2, with 8 nucleotides matching TRBD1. V shed 6 bases, J shed 9 bases, and the junction held 9 bases outside the gene matches. The germline CDR1 and CDR2 sequences are LNHDA and SQIVND (reference sequence). CDR3 length: 14 amino acids. CDR3 in DNA: TGTGCCAGTAGAATGGGGCAGGGGGCGAGGGAGCTGTTTTTT. It codes for CASRMGQGARELFF.

The chain uses TRBV27 and TRBJ2-2, with TRBD2 matching over 10 bases. The CDR3 is 17 residues long. Looked up from germline, CDR1 is MNHEY and CDR2 is SMNVEV (reference sequence). Trimming cost V 2 bases and J 5 bases; bases outside gene matches: 8. The CDR3 coding sequence is TGTGCCAGCAGTTTACTAGCGGGGGCTGCGGGAACCGGGGAGCTGTTTTTT. Its protein is CASSLLAGAAGTGELFF.